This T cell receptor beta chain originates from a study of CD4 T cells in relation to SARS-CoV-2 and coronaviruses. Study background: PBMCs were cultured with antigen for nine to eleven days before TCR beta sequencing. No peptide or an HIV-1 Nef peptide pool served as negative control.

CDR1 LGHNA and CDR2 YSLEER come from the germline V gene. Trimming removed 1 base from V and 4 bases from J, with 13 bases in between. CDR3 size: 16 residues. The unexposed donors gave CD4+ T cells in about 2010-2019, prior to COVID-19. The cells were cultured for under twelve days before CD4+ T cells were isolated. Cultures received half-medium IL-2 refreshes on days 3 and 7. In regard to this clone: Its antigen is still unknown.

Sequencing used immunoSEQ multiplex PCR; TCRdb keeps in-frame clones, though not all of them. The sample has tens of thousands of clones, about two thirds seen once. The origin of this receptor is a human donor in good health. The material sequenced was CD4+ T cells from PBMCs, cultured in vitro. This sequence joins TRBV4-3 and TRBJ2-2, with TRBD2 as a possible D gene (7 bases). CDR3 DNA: TGCGCCAGCAGCCAAGGGCGGGGGCAGGGCACCGGGGAGCTGTTTTTT. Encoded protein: CASSQGRGQGTGELFF.